The 25 T cell receptor beta chains presented below share a single source sample, sequenced in a study of control samples from healthy donors and cancer patients. This table comes from immunoSEQ multiplex PCR, and its TCRdb copy is limited to in-frame clones, with some not included. The profile shows 20,000 or so clones, approximately 90% of them singletons. Material: PBMCs. These receptors all stem from a woman aged 55-69 years with head and neck cancer.

The CDR3 nucleotides are TGTGCCAGCAGTTTAGGGGGGTCTGGGGCCAACGTCCTGACTTTC. It translates to CASSLGGSGANVLTF. The chain couples TRBV27 to TRBJ2-6, with a weak D call TRBD2 (6 bases). Trimming removed 2 bases at V and 1 base at J, with 6 bases between. CDR1 is MNHEY, CDR2 SMNVEV, per germline (reference sequence). The length of the CDR3 is 15 residues. The full variable domain, completed using reference TRBV27 and TRBJ2-6, is EAQVTQNPRYLITVTGKKLTVTCSQNMNHEYMSWYRQDPGLGLRQIYYSMNVEVTDKGDVPEGYKVSRKEKRNFPLILESPSPNQTSLYFCASSLGGSGANVLTFGAGSRLTVL.

This chain uses TRBV7-8 with TRBJ2-3, with D possibly TRBD1 on 6 matching bases. This CDR3 contains 17 residues. The germline gives CDR1 SGHVS, CDR2 FQNEAQ. V lost 1 base and J 0 bases, leaving 14 bases between the germline ends. CDR3 coding DNA: TGTGCCAGCAGCTTAGTGGGCCAGGGGATAAGCACAGATACGCAGTATTTT. Translation: CASSLVGQGISTDTQYF.

J is TRBJ1-4 and V is TRBV9; the D gene is possibly TRBD1 (5 bases). Trimming shortened V by 7 bases and J by 7 bases, and 23 bases separated the two germline ends. Germline assignment: CDR1 SGDLS and CDR2 YYNGEE. The length of the CDR3 is 16 residues. CDR3 DNA sequence: TGTGCCAGCGCCCTGAGTGTAGGGGCAAAAGGTGAAAAACTGTTTTTT. It codes for CASALSVGAKGEKLFF.

CDR3 sequence reads: CASSVGVGAGGGNEQFF. The CDR3 DNA reads as TGTGCCAGCAGCGTAGGAGTTGGAGCGGGAGGAGGCAATGAGCAGTTCTTC. This sequence joins TRBV9 and TRBJ2-1; 9 bases match TRBD2. The ends lost 0 bases at V and 6 bases at J; junction bases unmatched: 10. The germline gives CDR1 SGDLS, CDR2 YYNGEE. This CDR3 region has 17 residues.

This clone was counted a few times. The V gene is TRBV18, the J gene TRBJ2-1; 13 bases align to TRBD2. V lost 3 bases to trimming and J lost 5 bases; unmatched junction nucleotides: 1. Germline loops: CDR1 KGHSH, CDR2 LQKENI. This CDR3 comprises 15 residues. The CDR3 nucleotides read TGTGCCAGCTCACCGGGACTAGCGGGACACAATGAGCAGTTCTTC. This codes for CASSPGLAGHNEQFF.

The chain carries TRBV28 and TRBJ2-7, with 8 positions matching TRBD1. Trimming removed 6 bases from V and 6 bases from J; junction bases left unmatched: 10. This CDR3 comprises 14 residues. In germline, CDR1 is MDHEN, CDR2 SYDVKM. The CDR3 DNA reads TGTGCCAGCAGCCCAGACAGGGGAGTTGGCGAGCAGTACTTC. It is translated as CASSPDRGVGEQYF. The whole variable domain, filled in from reference TRBV28 and TRBJ2-7, reads DVKVTQSSRYLVKRTGEKVFLECVQDMDHENMFWYRQDPGLGLRLIYFSYDVKMKEKGDIPEGYSVSREKKERFSLILESASTNQTSMYLCASSPDRGVGEQYFGPGTRLTVT.

This clone has just a few counts. The DNA of the CDR3 is TGTGCCAGCAGACCCCGACAGGGCAAGAAATATGGCTACACCTTC. Translating gives CASRPRQGKKYGYTF. The chain links TRBV7-9 to TRBJ1-2; 7 bases are a match to TRBD1. Germline CDR1 is SEHNR and CDR2 is FQNEAQ (reference sequence). V shed 6 bases, J shed 5 bases, and the junction held 12 bases outside the gene matches. This CDR3 is 15 amino acids long.

In its sample, this clone was seen once. CDR3 sequence (DNA): TGCGCCAGCGGAGGACAGGGAAATCAGCCCCAGCATTTT. This sequence encodes CASGGQGNQPQHF. The V call is TRBV4-1, the J call TRBJ1-5; 8 positions match TRBD1. This CDR3 comprises 13 residues. From germline, CDR1 is MGHRA and CDR2 YSYEKL. V lost 8 bases and J lost 4; bases outside the gene matches: 4.

V gene TRBV2 combines with J gene TRBJ1-5; D call uncertain. Germline V gene data show CDR1 as SNHLY and CDR2 as FYNNEI. Deletions cut 4 bases from V and 9 bases from J, with 13 bases between. The CDR3 runs to 13 residues. This CDR3 reads CASSAISPRPQHF. The CDR3 region has the DNA TGTGCCAGCAGTGCGATCAGTCCGAGGCCCCAGCATTTT. The full variable domain, its missing parts supplied by reference TRBV2 and TRBJ1-5, is EPEVTQTPSHQVTQMGQEVILRCVPISNHLYFYWYRQILGQKVEFLVSFYNNEISEKSEIFDDQFSVERPDGSNFTLKIRSTKLEDSAMYFCASSAISPRPQHFGDGTRLSIL.

The chain uses TRBV18 and TRBJ2-2; TRBD2 might be the D (6 bases). CDR1 is KGHSH and CDR2 is LQKENI in the germline V gene. There are 16 residues in the CDR3. V was cut by 10 bases and J by 0 bases, with 18 bases left in between. The CDR3 sequence: CATSTSDYANTGELFF. DNA of the CDR3: TGTGCCACCTCCACCTCGGACTACGCGAACACCGGGGAGCTGTTTTTT.

This clone was picked up one time. V is TRBV28 and J is TRBJ2-7; D gene uncertain. The CDR3 runs to 14 residues. Trimming stripped 3 bases from V and 2 bases from J, with 11 bases between. Germline CDR1 is MDHEN and CDR2 is SYDVKM. The CDR3 loop is CASSLGFLPYEQYF. CDR3 DNA sequence: TGTGCCAGCAGTTTGGGGTTTTTACCCTACGAGCAGTACTTC.

The chain has TRBV7-3 and TRBJ2-1, with D possibly being TRBD1 or TRBD2 (5 bases each). Germline V gene lookup returns CDR1 SGHTA and CDR2 FQGTGA. Trimming took off 5 bases at V and 2 bases at J, with 19 bases between the two ends. The CDR3 runs to 17 residues. CDR3 residues: CASSLRGGAWAYNEQFF. Here the CDR3 DNA reads TGTGCCAGCAGCCTCCGTGGGGGAGCCTGGGCCTACAATGAGCAGTTCTTC.

The chain combines TRBV2 with TRBJ1-1; 7 positions agree with TRBD1. The CDR3 is made up of 13 amino acids. Trimming cost V 10 bases and J 3 bases; bases outside gene matches: 8. The germline V gene encodes CDR1 SNHLY and CDR2 FYNNEI. CDR3 residues: CANHRGRDTEAFF. CDR3 nucleotide sequence: TGTGCCAACCACAGGGGTCGGGACACTGAAGCTTTCTTT.

This chain uses TRBV7-8 with TRBJ1-1; 7 bases align to TRBD1. The CDR3 is made up of 13 amino acids. CDR1 and CDR2 from the germline V gene are SGHVS and FQNEAQ. V lost 4 bases to trimming and J lost 10 bases; unmatched junction nucleotides: 9. The CDR3 is CASSSRQGKVAFF. The CDR3 nucleotides are TGTGCCAGCAGCTCGAGACAGGGAAAAGTAGCTTTCTTT.

The rearrangement links TRBV19 to TRBJ1-1; D is ambiguous. The V and J ends lost 1 base and 4 bases respectively, with 7 bases between them. Per the germline V gene, CDR1 is LNHDA and CDR2 is SQIVND (reference sequence). The CDR3 runs 13 residues. The chain's CDR3 is CASSIASGTEAFF. The CDR3 nucleotides are TGTGCCAGTAGTATAGCGTCGGGCACTGAAGCTTTCTTT.

V is TRBV11-2 and J is TRBJ1-1; weak D call: TRBD1 (5 bases). Trimming pared 3 bases from V and 2 bases from J, leaving 10 bases between. The CDR3 covers 14 residues. Germline loops: CDR1 SGHAT, CDR2 FQNNGV. The CDR3 region is CASSLRQGNTEAFF. The CDR3 region has the DNA TGTGCCAGCAGCTTGAGGCAGGGAAACACTGAAGCTTTCTTT.

V usage is TRBV2 and J usage is TRBJ2-4; D gene uncertain. Trimming cost V 6 bases and J 0 bases, with 12 bases left between them. This CDR3 is built from 15 residues. Per the germline V gene, CDR1 is SNHLY and CDR2 is FYNNEI. The CDR3 nucleotides read TGTGCCAGCAGCCTTCCGCCAGTAGCCAAAAACATTCAGTACTTC. Its translation is CASSLPPVAKNIQYF.

The genes are TRBV24-1 and TRBJ2-7; 9 nucleotides align to TRBD1. V lost 2 bases, J lost 5 bases, and 3 bases stayed unmatched. The germline V gene has CDR1 KGHDR and CDR2 SFDVKD. The CDR3 runs to 14 residues. CDR3 coding DNA: TGTGCCACCAGTGATTGGACAGGGGCTAACGAGCAGTACTTC. Its protein product is CATSDWTGANEQYF.

The CDR3 loop is CASSLSPFMACTF. CDR3 coding DNA: TGTGCCAGCAGCCTCAGCCCCTTTATGGCTTGTACCTTC. The chain carries TRBV27 and TRBJ1-2; no clear D gene. The CDR3 sequence is 13 residues long. Trimming shortened V by 6 bases and J by 14 bases, and 22 bases separated the two germline ends. Germline loops: CDR1 MNHEY, CDR2 SMNVEV (reference sequence).

The chain carries TRBV3-1 (or the pseudogene TRBV3-2) and TRBJ2-5, with no clear D. Trimming stripped 2 bases from V and 4 bases from J, with 8 bases between. Germline loops: CDR1 LGHDT, CDR2 YNNKEL (reference sequence). This CDR3 has 13 amino acids. Here the CDR3 DNA reads TGTGCCAGCAGCCAATCTGAAGTAGAGACCCAGTACTTC. This codes for CASSQSEVETQYF.

The chain combines TRBV3-1 (or the pseudogene TRBV3-2) with TRBJ2-1, with 7 bases that match TRBD2. This CDR3 comprises 12 residues. The germline V gene has CDR1 LGHDT and CDR2 YNNKEL (reference sequence). CDR3 coding DNA: TGTGCAGCCGGGGGGACCTACAATGAGCAGTTCTTC. Protein: CAAGGTYNEQFF.

This chain connects TRBV16 to TRBJ1-5; D is undetermined. V was pared by 2 bases and J by 5 bases, with 16 bases between. Per the germline V gene, CDR1 is KGHSY and CDR2 is FQNENV. CDR3 length equals 16 residues. CDR3 in amino acids: CASSQRTASSDQPQHF. CDR3 sequence (DNA): TGTGCCAGCAGCCAACGGACTGCTTCTTCTGATCAGCCCCAGCATTTT. Combining the CDR3 with reference TRBV16 and TRBJ1-5 gives the whole variable domain GEEVAQTPKHLVRGEGQKAKLYCAPIKGHSYVFWYQQVLKNEFKFLISFQNENVFDETGMPKERFSAKCLPNSPCSLEIQATKLEDSAVYFCASSQRTASSDQPQHFGDGTRLSIL.

V gene TRBV6-5 combines with J gene TRBJ2-5, with D possibly TRBD2 on 6 matching bases. The CDR3 runs to 14 residues. Germline assignment: CDR1 MNHEY and CDR2 SVGAGI. V was clipped by 0 bases and J by 5 bases, with 10 bases between them. The chain's CDR3 is CASSYSNREETQYF. The CDR3, as DNA: TGTGCCAGCAGTTACTCGAATCGGGAGGAGACCCAGTACTTC.

The chain combines TRBV2 with TRBJ2-2; D is undetermined. V shed 4 bases and J shed 5 bases, with 14 bases lying between them. This CDR3 region has 15 residues. Germline V CDR1 and CDR2: SNHLY, FYNNEI. CDR3 sequence (DNA): TGTGCCAGCAGTGTGGACCCCCGGGCGACCGGGGAGCTGTTTTTT. It yields the protein CASSVDPRATGELFF. Supplemented by reference TRBV2 and TRBJ2-2, the full variable domain reads EPEVTQTPSHQVTQMGQEVILRCVPISNHLYFYWYRQILGQKVEFLVSFYNNEISEKSEIFDDQFSVERPDGSNFTLKIRSTKLEDSAMYFCASSVDPRATGELFFGEGSRLTVL.

This chain uses TRBV5-1 with TRBJ2-7; D call uncertain. CDR1 and CDR2 from the germline V gene are SGHRS and YFSETQ. V lost 1 base to trimming and J lost 5 bases, with 13 bases between them. The CDR3 sequence is 14 residues long. The chain's CDR3 is CASSLTPEGHEQYF. The DNA of the CDR3 is TGCGCCAGCAGCTTGACTCCAGAAGGCCACGAGCAGTACTTC.